This T cell receptor (beta chain) emerged from a study of tumor-infiltrating lymphocytes in glioblastoma multiforme. Regarding this clonotype: The antigen is not known. Because the CDR3 is missing its conserved closing phenylalanine or tryptophan, this is likely a read error. The DNA is omitted, as the CDR3 cannot be located on it reliably, and the CDR3 follows TCRdb's listing.

Study-level findings and limits: Detected clone frequencies may not reflect cell counts, being RNA-based.

TCRB libraries came from RNA via three nested multiplex PCR rounds. A C-beta primer primed TCRB cDNA from approximately 550 ng RNA. These TCRB libraries lack any described unique molecular identifiers. Via MiXCR, TCRdb re-called the multiplex PCR reads, giving one row per CDR3 protein. The repertoire holds about 9,600 distinct CDR3 sequences, 65% to 75% seen once, with about 54% in the top ten. CDR1 is DFQATT and CDR2 is SNEGSKA in the germline V gene (reference sequence). The CDR3 region is 16 residues in length, termini included. The chain couples TRBV20-1 to TRBJ2-1; the tabulated D call, TRBD2, remains unverified against the DNA. Sequenced input: brain tumor tissue. This receptor was taken from a male donor with glioblastoma. CDR3 residues: CSAQSLLAGDRGEQFI.